The 20 T cell receptor beta chains below come from one sample, sequenced in a study of T-cell memory formation after mild COVID-19. TCRdb ran MiXCR on the 5' RACE reads and lists one entry per CDR3 protein. The data show just over 400,000 distinct CDR3 sequences, with under 25% seen just once and roughly 14% held by the top ten. Sequenced material: PBMCs or a T cell subset sorted from them (not recorded which). Every receptor here comes from an adult woman who had mild COVID-19 (a few samples of this study predate the infection). Cell type and time point are not known.

The chain joins TRBV12-3 or TRBV12-4 to TRBJ1-5; D is unresolved. Deletions cut 3 bases from V and 9 bases from J, with 15 bases between. There are 14 residues in the CDR3. The CDR3 DNA reads TGTGCCAGCAGTTTTTCCAGGAGAGGCCGGCCCCAGCATTTT. Translated, it gives CASSFSRRGRPQHF.

The table lists this clonotype with a few counts. This chain connects TRBV6-2 or TRBV6-3 to TRBJ1-5; D remains ambiguous. CDR1 is MNHEY and CDR2 is SVGEGT in the germline V gene. The CDR3 is 14 residues long. V was pared by 1 base and J by 4 bases, with 8 bases between. This chain's CDR3 is CASSYLAGNQPQHF. The DNA for the CDR3 is TGTGCCAGCAGTTACTTGGCGGGAAATCAGCCCCAGCATTTT.

This clonotype was detected many times. The chain joins TRBV29-1 to TRBJ2-3; 9 nucleotides align to TRBD1. The germline V gene encodes CDR1 SQVTM and CDR2 ANQGSEA. The length of the CDR3 is 12 residues. Trimming cost V 7 bases and J 7 bases; bases outside gene matches: 6. The chain's CDR3 is CSGQQGANTQYF. CDR3 sequence (DNA): TGCAGCGGCCAACAGGGGGCAAATACGCAGTATTTT.

This clonotype occurred a few times. The chain combines TRBV12-3 or TRBV12-4 with TRBJ1-5; 9 nucleotides match TRBD1. CDR3 size: 14 residues. J lost 7 bases, V lost 3 bases, and 4 bases had no gene match. Written as DNA, the CDR3 is TGTGCCAGCAGTTTCCGGGACAGGGTCCAGCCCCAGCATTTT. It yields the protein CASSFRDRVQPQHF.

The table lists this clonotype with a few counts. The J gene is TRBJ2-5, the V gene TRBV5-6, with 12 nucleotides matching TRBD2. Per germline, CDR1 SGHDT and CDR2 YYEEEE. Germline trimming cut 4 bases from V and 4 bases from J; bases unmatched to any gene: 8. The CDR3 loop spans 16 amino acids. CDR3 loop: CASSKRLAGEGETQYF. CDR3 in DNA: TGTGCCAGCAGCAAGAGACTAGCGGGGGAAGGAGAGACCCAGTACTTC.

This clonotype was counted a few times. DNA of the CDR3: TGTGCCAGCAGCTCACAGGGGGCTGGTGAAGCTTTCTTT. Translation: CASSSQGAGEAFF. This chain uses TRBV7-9 with TRBJ1-1; 9 bases align to TRBD1. The trim removed 4 bases at V and 7 bases at J, leaving 4 bases unmatched. Germline V lookup: CDR1 SEHNR, CDR2 FQNEAQ (reference sequence). The CDR3 spans 13 residues.

This rearrangement joins TRBV7-2 to TRBJ1-2, with D unresolved. V shed 1 base and J shed 5 bases, with 11 bases lying between them. From germline, CDR1 is SGHTA and CDR2 FQGNSA. There are 14 residues in the CDR3. CDR3 residues: CASSLEARSYGYTF. CDR3 DNA sequence: TGTGCCAGCAGCTTAGAGGCCAGATCGTATGGCTACACCTTC.

This clonotype was seen a handful of times. J is TRBJ2-3 and V is TRBV4-1, with TRBD2 matching over 11 bases. The length of the CDR3 is 16 residues. The germline V gene has CDR1 MGHRA and CDR2 YSYEKL. The ends lost 4 bases at V and 1 base at J; junction bases unmatched: 4. The CDR3 coding sequence is TGCGCCAGCAGCCTCATGACTAGCGGGGGCACAGATACGCAGTATTTT. As protein: CASSLMTSGGTDTQYF.

The chain employs TRBV6-2 or TRBV6-3 and TRBJ2-7; 11 bases are shared with TRBD2. The CDR3 runs to 15 residues. J lost 5 bases, V lost 6 bases, and 9 bases had no gene match. Germline CDR1 reads MNHEY; CDR2 reads SVGEGT. The CDR3 DNA is TGTGCCAGCAGCGTAAAACTAGCGGGAGTGCACGAGCAGTACTTC. Its translation is CASSVKLAGVHEQYF.

This chain uses TRBV4-1 with TRBJ1-1, with no clear D. This CDR3 contains 13 residues. Germline lookup yields CDR1 MGHRA and CDR2 YSYEKL. Trimming removed 4 bases from V and 4 bases from J, with 10 bases in between. CDR3 loop: CASSPQAGTEAFF. The CDR3 DNA reads as TGCGCCAGCAGCCCTCAAGCGGGCACTGAAGCTTTCTTT.

This sequence joins TRBV20-1 and TRBJ2-1; 7 nucleotides agree with TRBD2. The CDR3 sequence is 14 residues long. Trimming removed 6 bases from V and 3 bases from J; junction bases left unmatched: 8. From germline, CDR1 is DFQATT and CDR2 SNEGSKA (reference sequence). The CDR3 is CSAGRESGYNEQFF. In DNA form, the CDR3 reads TGCAGTGCGGGGCGGGAGTCGGGCTACAATGAGCAGTTCTTC.

The rearrangement links TRBV14 to TRBJ2-1; 12 positions agree with TRBD2. Germline-derived CDR1 and CDR2 are SGHDN and FVKESK. V was clipped by 6 bases and J by 8 bases; unmatched bases: 17. The CDR3 is 18 amino acids. CDR3 protein: CASSRYRLAGVNRDEQFF. Here the CDR3 DNA reads TGTGCCAGCAGTCGATACCGACTAGCGGGAGTTAATAGGGATGAGCAGTTCTTC.

This clonotype was picked up a small number of times. The chain carries TRBV6-4 and TRBJ2-3; 13 bases align to TRBD2. Per the germline V gene, CDR1 is MRHNA and CDR2 is SNTAGT. Germline trimming cut 2 bases from V and 4 bases from J; bases unmatched to any gene: 0. The CDR3 runs to 15 residues. DNA for the CDR3: TGTGCCAGCAGTGACACTAGCGGGGGGGCAGATACGCAGTATTTT. Its protein is CASSDTSGGADTQYF.

The chain combines TRBV6-2 or TRBV6-3 with TRBJ2-5; D remains ambiguous. V was cut by 6 bases and J by 2 bases, with 13 bases left in between. Germline CDR1 is MNHEY and CDR2 is SVGEGT. The CDR3 spans 14 residues. The CDR3 coding sequence is TGTGCCAGCAGATGGATTCTTGAACAAGAGACCCAGTACTTC. This sequence encodes CASRWILEQETQYF.

The rearrangement uses TRBV12-3 or TRBV12-4 and TRBJ2-3, with no clear D. Trimming took off 6 bases at V and 6 bases at J, with 10 bases between the two ends. The CDR3 sequence is 12 residues long. The chain's CDR3 is CASSIAFDTQYF. The CDR3 DNA reads TGTGCCAGCAGCATAGCATTCGATACGCAGTATTTT.

This clonotype was observed a handful of times. J is TRBJ1-2 and V is TRBV3-1; D is perhaps TRBD1 (5 bases). The CDR3 is 13 amino acids. The V end lost 4 bases, the J end lost 8 bases, and 14 bases lay between the germline ends. CDR1 and CDR2 (germline): LGHDT, YNNKEL (reference sequence). CDR3 residues: CASSLNDRLGYTF. In DNA, the CDR3 is TGTGCCAGCAGCCTAAATGACAGACTCGGCTACACCTTC.

The J gene is TRBJ1-6, the V gene TRBV5-1; D remains ambiguous. Trimming took 0 bases from V and 3 from J, leaving 16 bases between them. CDR3 length equals 18 residues. Per germline, CDR1 SGHRS and CDR2 YFSETQ. CDR3 bases: TGCGCCAGCAGCTTGGGAGAGGGAAGGGTCGGCTATAATTCACCCCTCCACTTT. Its translation: CASSLGEGRVGYNSPLHF.

The sample holds a few counts of this clonotype. This chain links TRBV30 with TRBJ2-7, with D tentatively TRBD1 or TRBD2 (6 bases each). Germline CDR1 GTSNPN, CDR2 SVGIG (reference sequence). V lost 0 bases and J 7 bases, leaving 10 bases between the germline ends. This CDR3 is built from 12 residues. Here the CDR3 reads CAWSVGGGEQYF. The CDR3 DNA sequence: TGTGCCTGGAGTGTCGGAGGGGGTGAGCAGTACTTC.

The rearrangement links TRBV29-1 to TRBJ2-7, with 9 bases that match TRBD1. Trimming cost V 7 bases and J 1 base; bases outside gene matches: 5. Germline V gives CDR1 SQVTM, CDR2 ANQGSEA. This CDR3 has 13 amino acids. This CDR3 is CSGGQGRSYEQYF. DNA for the CDR3: TGCAGCGGCGGACAGGGGCGATCCTACGAGCAGTACTTC.

This chain uses TRBV20-1 with TRBJ2-5, with a tentative D call TRBD2 (5 bases). The CDR3 runs to 14 residues. The germline CDR1 and CDR2 sequences are DFQATT and SNEGSKA (reference sequence). The germline V and J ends were trimmed by 0 bases and 6 bases, with 14 bases remaining between them. CDR3 sequence (DNA): TGCAGTGCTAGAGATTTGGGCCGCGGGCAGACCCAGTACTTC. Translation: CSARDLGRGQTQYF.